This TCR beta chain is from a study of Tregs in tolerant kidney transplant recipients. Findings of the study overall: Few patients were studied, so findings need validation in larger groups. Activated donor B cell expansion appeared to reveal the most relevant donor-specific TCRbeta repertoire. This study did not directly address biological reproducibility.

Sequencing used immunoSEQ multiplex PCR; TCRdb keeps in-frame clones, though not all of them. The repertoire shows tens of thousands of clones; the top ten hold under 0.9%. As to this clone: Its specificity is unknown. The observed sequence ends 3 residues before the CDR3 terminus, with the missing tail filled in from the germline J gene.

The germline CDR1 and CDR2 sequences are SNHLY and FYNNEI. This CDR3 spans 15 amino acids. Deletions cut 11 bases from V and 2 bases from J, with 19 bases between. Thawed PBMCs were FACS-sorted into unstimulated CD4+CD25+CD127- regulatory T cells, CD4+CD25- non-regulatory cells, CD4 and CD8 cells. The gene calls are TRBV2 and TRBJ2-1, with D possibly TRBD2 on 7 matching bases. Sequenced here: CD4+ T cells from blood, sampled before the transplant. The receptor's source is a human donor who received a combined kidney and bone marrow transplant. The CDR3 sequence is CAGEGGLSAYNEQFF. Incomplete CDR3 DNA: TGTGCCGGAGAGGGGGGGCTTAGCGCCTACAATGAG.